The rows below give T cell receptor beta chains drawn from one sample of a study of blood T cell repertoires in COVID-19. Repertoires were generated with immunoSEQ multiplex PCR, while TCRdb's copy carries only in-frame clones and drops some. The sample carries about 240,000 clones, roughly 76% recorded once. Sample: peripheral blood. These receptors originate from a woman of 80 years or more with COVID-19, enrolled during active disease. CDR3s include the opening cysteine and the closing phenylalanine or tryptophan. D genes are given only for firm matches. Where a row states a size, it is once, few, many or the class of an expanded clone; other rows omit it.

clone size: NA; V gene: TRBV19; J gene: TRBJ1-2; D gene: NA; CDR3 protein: CASSPRGSRAVGYTF; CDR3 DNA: TGTGCCAGTAGCCCGAGGGGGTCAAGGGCGGTGGGCTACACCTTC
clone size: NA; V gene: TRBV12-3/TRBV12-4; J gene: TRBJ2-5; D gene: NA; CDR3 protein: CASSSTGQETQYF; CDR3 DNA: TGTGCCAGCAGCTCGACAGGTCAAGAGACCCAGTACTTC
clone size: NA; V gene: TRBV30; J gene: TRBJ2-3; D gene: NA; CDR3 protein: CAWTIIPDTQYF; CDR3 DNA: TGTGCCTGGACTATCATCCCAGATACGCAGTATTTT
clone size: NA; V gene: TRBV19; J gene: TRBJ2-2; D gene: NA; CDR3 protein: CASLPSGVPTGELFF; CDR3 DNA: TGTGCCAGCTTACCTTCGGGAGTCCCCACCGGGGAGCTGTTTTTT
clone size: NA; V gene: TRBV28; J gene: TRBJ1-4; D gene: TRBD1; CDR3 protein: CASSSPTGGNEKLFF; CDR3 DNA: TGTGCCAGCAGTTCCCCGACAGGGGGAAATGAAAAACTGTTTTTT
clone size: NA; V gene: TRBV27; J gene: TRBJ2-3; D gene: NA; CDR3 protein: CASSLIQASDTQYF; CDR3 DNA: TGTGCCAGCAGTTTAATCCAAGCCTCAGATACGCAGTATTTT
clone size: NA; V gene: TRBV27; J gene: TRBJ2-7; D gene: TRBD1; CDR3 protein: CASSVDRVQYF; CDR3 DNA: TGTGCCAGCAGTGTAGACAGGGTGCAGTACTTC
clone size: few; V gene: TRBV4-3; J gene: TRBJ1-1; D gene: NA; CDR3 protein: CASSQKAGGTEAFF; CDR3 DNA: TGCGCCAGCAGCCAAAAAGCCGGGGGCACTGAAGCTTTCTTT
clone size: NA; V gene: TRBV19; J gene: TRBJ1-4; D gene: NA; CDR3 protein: CASSGGRPGGPNEKLFF; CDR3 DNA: TGTGCCAGTAGTGGGGGCCGGCCCGGAGGACCTAATGAAAAACTGTTTTTT
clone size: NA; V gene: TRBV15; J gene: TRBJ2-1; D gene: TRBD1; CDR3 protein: CATSRTGLTYNEQFF; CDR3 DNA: TGTGCCACCAGCCGGACAGGGTTAACCTACAATGAGCAGTTCTTC
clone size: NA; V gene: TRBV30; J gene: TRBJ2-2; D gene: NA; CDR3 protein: CAWSARGHITGELFF; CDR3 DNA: TGTGCCTGGAGTGCAAGGGGTCACATTACCGGGGAGCTGTTTTTT
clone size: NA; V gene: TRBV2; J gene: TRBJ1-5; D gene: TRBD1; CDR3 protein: CASSRDRSVNQPQHF; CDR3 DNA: TGTGCCAGCAGCCGGGACAGGAGTGTCAATCAGCCCCAGCATTTT
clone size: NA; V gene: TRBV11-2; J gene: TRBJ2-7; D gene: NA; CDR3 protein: CASSPRGQGYRYEQYF; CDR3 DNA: TGTGCCAGCAGCCCTCGTGGGCAGGGTTATCGCTACGAGCAGTACTTC
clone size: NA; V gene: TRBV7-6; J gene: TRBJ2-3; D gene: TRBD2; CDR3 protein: CASSPSGGVSTDTQYF; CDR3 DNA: TGTGCCAGCAGCCCTAGCGGGGGGGTTAGCACAGATACGCAGTATTTT
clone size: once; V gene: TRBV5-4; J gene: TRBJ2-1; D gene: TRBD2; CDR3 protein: CASSLRLAPPSSYNEQFF; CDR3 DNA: TGTGCCAGCAGCCTCCGACTAGCGCCCCCAAGCTCCTACAATGAGCAGTTCTTC
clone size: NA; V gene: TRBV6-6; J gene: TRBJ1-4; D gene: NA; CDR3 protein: CASITGGRLEKLFF; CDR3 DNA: TGTGCCAGCATCACGGGGGGAAGACTTGAAAAACTGTTTTTT
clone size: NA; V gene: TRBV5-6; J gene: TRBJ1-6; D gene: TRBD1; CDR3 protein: CASRSVDRGNSPLHF; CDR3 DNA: TGTGCCAGCAGGTCCGTGGACAGGGGTAATTCACCCCTCCACTTT
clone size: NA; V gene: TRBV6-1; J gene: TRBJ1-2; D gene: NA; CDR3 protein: CASSEGVRGPLGGYTF; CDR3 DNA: TGTGCCAGCAGTGAGGGGGTCAGGGGCCCACTTGGAGGCTACACCTTC
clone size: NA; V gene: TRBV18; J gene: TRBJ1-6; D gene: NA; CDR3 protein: CASSPQQGRNSPLHF; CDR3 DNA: TGTGCCAGCTCACCCCAACAGGGAAGAAATTCACCCCTCCACTTT
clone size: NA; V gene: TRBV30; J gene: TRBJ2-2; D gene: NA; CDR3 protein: CAWAPGTGELFF; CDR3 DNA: TGTGCCTGGGCCCCGGGGACCGGGGAGCTGTTTTTT
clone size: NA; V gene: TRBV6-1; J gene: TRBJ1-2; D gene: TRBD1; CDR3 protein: CASSERGTGSRGYTF; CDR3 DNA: TGTGCCAGCAGTGAACGGGGGACAGGCAGTCGAGGCTACACCTTC
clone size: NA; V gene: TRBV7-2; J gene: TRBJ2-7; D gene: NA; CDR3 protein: CASSLGPGPYEQYF; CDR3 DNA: TGTGCCAGCAGCTTGGGGCCTGGGCCCTACGAGCAGTACTTC
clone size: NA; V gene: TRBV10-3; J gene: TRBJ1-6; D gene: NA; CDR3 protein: CAISEAAGSYNSPLHF; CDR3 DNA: TGTGCCATCAGTGAGGCCGCGGGCTCCTATAATTCACCCCTCCACTTT
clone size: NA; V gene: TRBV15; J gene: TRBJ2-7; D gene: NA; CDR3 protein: CATSRDFSYEQYF; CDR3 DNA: TGTGCCACCAGCAGAGACTTCTCCTACGAGCAGTACTTC
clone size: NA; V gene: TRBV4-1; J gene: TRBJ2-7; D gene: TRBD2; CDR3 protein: CASSQGSQVGGGRFEQYF; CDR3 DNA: TGCGCCAGCAGCCAAGGATCTCAAGTCGGGGGGGGCCGTTTCGAGCAGTACTTC
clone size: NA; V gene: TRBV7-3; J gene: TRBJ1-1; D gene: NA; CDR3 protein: CASSLEGGPGTEAFF; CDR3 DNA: TGTGCCAGCAGCTTAGAAGGAGGCCCGGGCACTGAAGCTTTCTTT
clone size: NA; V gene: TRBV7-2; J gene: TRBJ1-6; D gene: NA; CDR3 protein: CASSLSGTSNSPLHF; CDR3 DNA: TGTGCCAGCAGCTTATCCGGGACAAGTAATTCACCCCTCCACTTT
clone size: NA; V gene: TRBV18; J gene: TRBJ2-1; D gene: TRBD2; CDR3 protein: CASSPRASGDTFGNEQFF; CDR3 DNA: TGTGCCAGCTCACCACGGGCTAGCGGGGATACGTTCGGGAATGAGCAGTTCTTC
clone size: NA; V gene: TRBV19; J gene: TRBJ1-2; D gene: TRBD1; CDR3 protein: CASSLGTDYGYTF; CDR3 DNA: TGTGCCAGTAGTCTCGGGACAGACTATGGCTACACCTTC
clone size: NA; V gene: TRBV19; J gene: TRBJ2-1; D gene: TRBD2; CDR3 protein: CASSIDPPGGRRDNEQFF; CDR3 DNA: TGTGCCAGTAGTATAGACCCCCCGGGCGGGAGGAGGGACAATGAGCAGTTCTTC
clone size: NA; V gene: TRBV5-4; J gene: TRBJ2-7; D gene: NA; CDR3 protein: CASSLVASSEQYF; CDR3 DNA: TGTGCCAGCAGCTTGGTAGCCTCCTCTGAGCAGTACTTC
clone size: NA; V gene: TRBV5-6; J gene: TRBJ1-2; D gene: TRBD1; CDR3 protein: CASSLRQGASSSGYTF; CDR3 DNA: TGTGCCAGCAGCTTGCGGCAGGGGGCCTCTTCAAGTGGCTACACCTTC
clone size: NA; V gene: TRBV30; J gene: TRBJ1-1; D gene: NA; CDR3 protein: CAWSVSLNTEAFF; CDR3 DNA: TGTGCCTGGAGTGTTAGTCTGAACACTGAAGCTTTCTTT
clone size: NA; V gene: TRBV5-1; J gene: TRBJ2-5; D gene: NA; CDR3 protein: CASSRGHQETQYF; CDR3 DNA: TGCGCCAGCAGCCGCGGGCACCAAGAGACCCAGTACTTC
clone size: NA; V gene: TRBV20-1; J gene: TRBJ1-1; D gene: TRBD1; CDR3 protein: CSPQGRTEAFF; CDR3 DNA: TGCAGTCCACAGGGGAGGACTGAAGCTTTCTTT
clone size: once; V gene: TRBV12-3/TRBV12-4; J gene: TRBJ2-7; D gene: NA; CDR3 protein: CASSLTSSYEQYF; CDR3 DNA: TGTGCCAGCAGTTTAACTTCCTCCTACGAGCAGTACTTC
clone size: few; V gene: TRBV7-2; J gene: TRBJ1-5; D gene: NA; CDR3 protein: CASSRQINQPQHF; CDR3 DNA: TGTGCCAGCAGCCGACAGATCAATCAGCCCCAGCATTTT
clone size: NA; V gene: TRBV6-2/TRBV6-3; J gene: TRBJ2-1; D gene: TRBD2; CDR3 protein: CASSYRPAGGYNEQFF; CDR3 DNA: TGTGCCAGCAGTTATCGTCCAGCGGGGGGCTACAATGAGCAGTTCTTC
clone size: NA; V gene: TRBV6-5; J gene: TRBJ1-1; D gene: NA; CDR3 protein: CASSYSRLTEAFF; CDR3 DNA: TGTGCCAGCAGTTACTCGAGACTCACTGAAGCTTTCTTT
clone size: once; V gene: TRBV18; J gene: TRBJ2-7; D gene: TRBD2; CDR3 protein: CASSLGLAGAYEQYF; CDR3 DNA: TGTGCCAGCTCACTGGGACTAGCGGGAGCCTACGAGCAGTACTTC
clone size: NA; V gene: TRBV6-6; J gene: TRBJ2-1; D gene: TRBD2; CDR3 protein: CASRLADSYNEQFF; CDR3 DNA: TGTGCCAGCAGACTAGCGGACTCCTACAATGAGCAGTTCTTC
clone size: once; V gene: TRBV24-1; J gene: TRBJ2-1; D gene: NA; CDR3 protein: CATSEVRTRLSSLNSYNEQFF; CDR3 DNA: TGTGCCACCAGTGAAGTAAGGACAAGGCTATCATCTCTTAACTCCTACAATGAGCAGTTCTTC
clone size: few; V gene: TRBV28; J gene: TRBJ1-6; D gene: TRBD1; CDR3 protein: CASSRQGQFRNSPLHF; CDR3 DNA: TGTGCCAGCAGCCGACAGGGTCAATTTAGAAATTCACCCCTCCACTTT
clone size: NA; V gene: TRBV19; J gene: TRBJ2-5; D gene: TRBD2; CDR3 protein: CASSMGWTSGGQETQYF; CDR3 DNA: TGTGCCAGTAGTATGGGGTGGACTAGCGGGGGGCAAGAGACCCAGTACTTC
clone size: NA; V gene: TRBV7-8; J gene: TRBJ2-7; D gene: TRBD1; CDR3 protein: CASSFSPGQHYEQYF; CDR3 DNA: TGTGCCAGCAGCTTTTCTCCGGGACAGCACTACGAGCAGTACTTC
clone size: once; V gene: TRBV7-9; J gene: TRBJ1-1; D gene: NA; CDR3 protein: CASRLTGNTEAFF; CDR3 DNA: TGTGCCAGCAGACTGACAGGGAACACTGAAGCTTTCTTT